A single sample is the source of the 10 T cell receptor beta chains below, sequenced in a study of blood T cell repertoires in COVID-19. Produced via immunoSEQ multiplex PCR; TCRdb's table is partial and in-frame only. This table holds 150,000 to 200,000 clones, 92% found once. Material for sequencing was peripheral blood. Source of these receptors: a man aged 30-40 years with COVID-19, enrolled during active disease.

The V call is TRBV28, the J call TRBJ2-7, with 9 bases aligning to TRBD1. The CDR3 has 14 residues. Germline loops: CDR1 MDHEN, CDR2 SYDVKM. Losses at the gene ends were 3 bases for V and 2 bases for J; bases not matched to a gene: 2. CDR3 sequence (DNA): TGTGCCAGCAGTTTGGGGGACAGGGCCTACGAGCAGTACTTC. Translated, it gives CASSLGDRAYEQYF.

This chain connects TRBV18 to TRBJ2-3; D possibly corresponds to TRBD2 (6 bases). The CDR3 sequence is 18 residues long. V dropped 2 bases and J dropped 1 base, with 19 bases sitting between them. Germline V gives CDR1 KGHSH, CDR2 LQKENI. The CDR3 is CASSPSKVGLAGTDTQYF. CDR3 nucleotides: TGTGCCAGCTCACCAAGTAAAGTTGGATTAGCGGGCACAGATACGCAGTATTTT.

The chain carries TRBV18 and TRBJ1-1, with 8 bases that match TRBD1. V dropped 6 bases and J dropped 1; count of bases not matched to a gene: 7. The CDR3 runs to 15 residues. Germline-derived CDR1 and CDR2 are KGHSH and LQKENI. The CDR3 nucleotides are TGTGCCAGCTCTCTTGGACAGGGATCGAACACTGAAGCTTTCTTT. Residues: CASSLGQGSNTEAFF.

J is TRBJ2-7 and V is TRBV6-2 or TRBV6-3; 7 nucleotides match TRBD2. Germline assignment: CDR1 MNHEY and CDR2 SVGEGT. This CDR3 region has 16 residues. V trimming: 2 bases; J trimming: 5 bases; junction bases outside the gene matches: 12. For the CDR3, the DNA is TGTGCCAGCAGTTACGTTGGCGGGAGATGGGGGGACGAGCAGTACTTC. It is translated as CASSYVGGRWGDEQYF.

The rearrangement joins TRBV7-9 to TRBJ2-5; D possibly corresponds to TRBD2 (5 bases). The CDR3 sequence is 15 residues long. Trimming left V 2 bases short and J 3 bases short, with 13 bases between. Per the germline V gene, CDR1 is SEHNR and CDR2 is FQNEAQ (reference sequence). CDR3: CASSLPPGIEETQYF. Written as DNA, the CDR3 is TGTGCCAGCAGCTTACCCCCCGGGATAGAAGAGACCCAGTACTTC. The entire variable domain, with the rest obtained from reference TRBV7-9 and TRBJ2-5, is as follows: DTGVSQNPRHKITKRGQNVTFRCDPISEHNRLYWYRQTLGQGPEFLTYFQNEAQLEKSRLLSDRFSAERPKGSFSTLEIQRTEQGDSAMYLCASSLPPGIEETQYFGPGTRLLVL.

The chain couples TRBV7-2 to TRBJ2-1, with 8 bases that match TRBD1. This CDR3 has 15 amino acids. The ends lost 3 bases at V and 8 bases at J; junction bases unmatched: 9. Germline CDR1 is SGHTA and CDR2 is FQGNSA. In nucleotides, the CDR3 is TGTGCCAGCAGCTTTTGGGGACAGGTGGGCGATGAGCAGTTCTTC. It specifies CASSFWGQVGDEQFF.

The chain carries TRBV5-4 and TRBJ1-1; TRBD1 is a possible D gene (6 bases). Germline CDR1 and CDR2: SGHNT and YYREEE (reference sequence). V lost 0 bases and J 3 bases, leaving 18 bases between the germline ends. The CDR3 length is 17 residues. CDR3 protein: CASSLVPGDKGDTEAFF. The CDR3 DNA reads as TGTGCCAGCAGCTTGGTCCCAGGGGACAAAGGAGACACTGAAGCTTTCTTT.

This chain links TRBV6-2 or TRBV6-3 with TRBJ1-2; TRBD1 matches 9 bases. Germline V CDR1 and CDR2: MNHEY, SVGEGT. J gave up 4 bases and V 6 bases, and 6 bases lay outside the gene matches. This CDR3 spans 14 amino acids. The CDR3 bases are TGTGCCAGCAGCGAACAGGGGGCCGGCTATGGCTACACCTTC. Translation: CASSEQGAGYGYTF.

This rearrangement joins TRBV4-3 to TRBJ2-1, with D perhaps matching TRBD2 (6 bases). Trimming left V 0 bases short and J 4 bases short, with 10 bases between. Looked up from germline, CDR1 is LGHNA and CDR2 is YSLEER. The CDR3 length is 15 residues. The DNA of the CDR3 is TGCGCCAGCAGCCAAGAGAACGGGGGTTACAATGAGCAGTTCTTC. Translation: CASSQENGGYNEQFF.

The V call is TRBV7-9, the J call TRBJ1-2; a possible D gene is TRBD1 (5 bases). The CDR3 has 15 amino acids. CDR1 and CDR2 from the germline V gene are SEHNR and FQNEAQ (reference sequence). With 0 bases removed from V and 4 bases from J, the gap between germline ends came to 12 bases. CDR3 loop: CASSLAVDKTYGYTF. The DNA for the CDR3 is TGTGCCAGCAGCTTAGCTGTGGACAAGACCTATGGCTACACCTTC. Supplemented by reference TRBV7-9 and TRBJ1-2, the full variable domain reads DTGVSQNPRHKITKRGQNVTFRCDPISEHNRLYWYRQTLGQGPEFLTYFQNEAQLEKSRLLSDRFSAERPKGSFSTLEIQRTEQGDSAMYLCASSLAVDKTYGYTFGSGTRLTVV.